This T cell receptor (beta chain) came from a study of glioma-infiltrating T cells. Study-wide points: Non-neoplastic patients had below-expected tissue-blood divergence, while all gliomas exceeded expectation. CDR3 overlap between tissue and blood was very small.

Per the germline V gene, CDR1 is MDHEN and CDR2 is SYDVKM. The CDR3 has 13 amino acids. V gave up 7 bases and J gave up 7 bases; unmatched junction bases: 6. Points on this clonotype: The antigen is unknown.

TCR alpha and beta CDR3 regions were amplified from RNA using iRepertoire nested multiplex PCR. One-step reverse transcription and amplification started from approximately 100-400 ng of tissue mRNA or PBMC total RNA. In TCRdb, the multiplex PCR reads were re-called with MiXCR into one record per CDR3 protein. The repertoire holds over 130,000 distinct CDR3 sequences, approximately 40% seen once, with around 20% in the top ten. This rearrangement joins TRBV28 to TRBJ1-5, with 8 bases lining up with TRBD1. This receptor was identified in a human donor with low-grade glioma or glioblastoma, undergoing nonglioma brain surgery, or in good health (not recorded which). Sequencing input: glioma tissue, nonneoplastic brain tissue, or PBMCs (not recorded which). CDR3 loop: CASNAGGRQPQHF. CDR3 nucleotides: TGTGCCAGCAATGCAGGGGGCCGGCAGCCCCAGCATTTT.